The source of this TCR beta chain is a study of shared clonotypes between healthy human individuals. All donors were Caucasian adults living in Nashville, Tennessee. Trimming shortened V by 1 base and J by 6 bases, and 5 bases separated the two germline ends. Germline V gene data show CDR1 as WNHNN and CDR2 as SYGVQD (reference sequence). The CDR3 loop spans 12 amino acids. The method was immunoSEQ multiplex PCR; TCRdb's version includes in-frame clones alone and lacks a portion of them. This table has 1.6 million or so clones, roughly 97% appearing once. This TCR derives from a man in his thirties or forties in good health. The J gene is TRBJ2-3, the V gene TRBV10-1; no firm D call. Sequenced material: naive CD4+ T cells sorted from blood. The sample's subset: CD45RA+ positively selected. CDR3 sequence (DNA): TGCGCCAGCAGTGAGTACTTGGATACGCAGTATTTT. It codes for CASSEYLDTQYF.